Listed below are T cell receptor beta chains from one sample, sequenced in a study of blood T cell repertoires in COVID-19. Here immunoSEQ multiplex PCR was the method, and the copy in TCRdb shows in-frame clones only, minus some. The data contain 220,000 or so clones, about 88% of them singletons. Sequencing input: peripheral blood. The receptors stem from a woman aged 50 to 60 with COVID-19, enrolled during active disease. Each CDR3 is given with its conserved first and last residue. The D gene is left open where the match is weak. The listing skips clone size in some rows; elsewhere it reads once, few, many or a size class.

V,D,J,length,size,DNA,CDR3
TRBV27,.,TRBJ1-5,14,.,TGTGCCAGCAGACCTACAGGGAATGGTCAGCCCCAGCATTTT,CASRPTGNGQPQHF
TRBV30,TRBD1,TRBJ1-4,14,.,TGTGCCTGGAGTGTACGACAGGGGGGGGTAAAACTGTTTTTT,CAWSVRQGGVKLFF
TRBV7-6,TRBD1,TRBJ1-3,16,few,TGTGCCAGCAGCCTGACAGGGTTGGGCTCTGGAAACACCATATATTTT,CASSLTGLGSGNTIYF
TRBV7-2,TRBD2,TRBJ2-1,18,.,TGTGCCAGCACCAAGGGTAGCGGGGGGTCCCCTCCGTACAATGAGCAGTTCTTC,CASTKGSGGSPPYNEQFF
TRBV9,.,TRBJ1-6,14,.,TGTGCCAGCAGCGCGACATCCATTAATTCACCCCTCCACTTT,CASSATSINSPLHF
TRBV9,TRBD1,TRBJ1-1,16,few,TGTGCCAGCAGCCCTCATCCGACAGGGGGAACAGGTGAAGCTTTCTTT,CASSPHPTGGTGEAFF
TRBV21-1,.,TRBJ1-4,16,.,TGTGCCAGCAGCAAAGTTGTCCCTCCGGGAGGCGAAAAACTGTTTTTT,CASSKVVPPGGEKLFF
TRBV27,.,TRBJ1-1,15,.,TGTGCCAGCAGTTCGGGGGGGCTAGGGGACACTGAAGCTTTCTTT,CASSSGGLGDTEAFF
TRBV18,.,TRBJ1-2,14,.,TGTGCCAGCTCACCGGGTCGGGCTAACTATGGCTACACCTTC,CASSPGRANYGYTF
TRBV27,.,TRBJ2-3,13,.,TGTGCCAGCAGTTTTCGGGGGTCAGATACGCAGTATTTT,CASSFRGSDTQYF
TRBV2,.,TRBJ1-6,14,.,TGTGCCAGCAGTGCGGGGATTGGGAATTCACCCCTCCACTTT,CASSAGIGNSPLHF
TRBV30,.,TRBJ2-3,14,.,TGTGCCTGGAGGTCCGGAGTATGGCCAGATACGCAGTATTTT,CAWRSGVWPDTQYF
TRBV9,TRBD1,TRBJ1-6,15,once,TGTGCCAGCAGCGCCCGGGACAGAGAAACTTCACCCCTCCACTTT,CASSARDRETSPLHF
TRBV6-5,TRBD1,TRBJ2-1,14,.,TGTGCCAGCAGTCCCGACAGGGGACTCGGGGAGCAGTTCTTC,CASSPDRGLGEQFF
TRBV24-1,.,TRBJ2-2,13,.,TGTGCCACCAGTTATAAAAACACCGGGGAGCTGTTTTTT,CATSYKNTGELFF
TRBV12-5,TRBD2,TRBJ2-1,16,.,TGTGCTAGTGGTCATAAGCGGGGGGCGTCCTACAATGAGCAGTTCTTC,CASGHKRGASYNEQFF
TRBV5-4,TRBD2,TRBJ2-3,17,.,TGTGCCAGCAGCCAGCCGGGACTAGCGGGGGTGCAGGTGACGCAGTATTTT,CASSQPGLAGVQVTQYF
TRBV3-1/TRBV3-2,TRBD1,TRBJ2-6,18,.,TGTGCCAGCAGCCCGAAGGACAGGGTTGGTTCTGGGGCCAACGTCCTGACTTTC,CASSPKDRVGSGANVLTF
TRBV23-1,TRBD1,TRBJ2-3,16,.,TGCGCCAGCAGTCAAATTGGGGACAGCTCCACAGATACGCAGTATTTT,CASSQIGDSSTDTQYF
TRBV2,.,TRBJ1-1,14,.,TGTGCCAGCAGTGAGCGGGAGAGGGACACTGAAGCTTTCTTT,CASSERERDTEAFF